The 29 T cell receptor beta chains below come from one sample, sequenced in a study of OX40 agonist ivuxolimab in advanced cancers. Sequencing used immunoSEQ multiplex PCR; TCRdb keeps in-frame clones, though not all of them. The sample lists 100,000 or so clones; under 95% were seen once. This specimen consisted of CD4+ or CD8+ T cells sorted from blood, obtained in a trial of the OX40 agonist ivuxolimab. Receptors were obtained from an adult with an advanced solid tumor such as melanoma, head and neck, liver or kidney cancer.

This clone was counted a few times. The CDR3 DNA is TGTGCCAGCAGTCCTGGGGACAGGGCCACCTACGAGCAGTACTTC. This gives the protein CASSPGDRATYEQYF. The chain has TRBV28 and TRBJ2-7, with TRBD1 matching over 9 bases. Germline V lookup: CDR1 MDHEN, CDR2 SYDVKM. The CDR3 is 15 amino acids. The V and J ends lost 5 bases and 2 bases, in that order; junction bases with no gene match: 7.

The chain links TRBV2 to TRBJ2-2, with D perhaps given as TRBD1 or TRBD2 (5 bases each). The V end was cut by 9 bases, the J end by 4 bases, with 18 bases between. Germline V gene lookup returns CDR1 SNHLY and CDR2 FYNNEI. The CDR3 has 15 amino acids. This CDR3 reads CARGPIRGGTGELFF. CDR3 bases: TGTGCCAGGGGACCTATTCGTGGGGGCACCGGGGAGCTGTTTTTT.

This rearrangement joins TRBV13 to TRBJ2-7, with no clear D. V shed 4 bases and J shed 2 bases, with 3 bases lying between them. In germline, CDR1 is PRHDT, CDR2 FYEKMQ (reference sequence). This CDR3 is built from 11 residues. The CDR3 here is CASSYTYEQYF. The CDR3 region has the DNA TGTGCCAGCAGCTATACCTACGAGCAGTACTTC.

The chain carries TRBV10-3 and TRBJ2-7, with D unresolved. The CDR3 runs to 11 residues. Trimming removed 4 bases at V and 6 bases at J, with 7 bases between. Germline V lookup: CDR1 ENHRY, CDR2 SYGVKD. The CDR3 region has the DNA TGTGCCATCAGTGTGGGTCTCGAGCAGTACTTC. This translates into CAISVGLEQYF.

This sequence joins TRBV7-8 and TRBJ2-1; the match to TRBD2 covers 8 bases. This CDR3 contains 16 residues. With 1 base clipped from V and 3 bases from J, the junction kept 5 bases outside the gene matches. Germline V gene sequence: CDR1 SGHVS, CDR2 FQNEAQ. CDR3 nucleotide sequence: TGTGCCAGCAGCTTAGTGGCTAGCGGGCTCTACAATGAGCAGTTCTTC. It encodes CASSLVASGLYNEQFF.

The chain uses TRBV19 and TRBJ1-1; possibly TRBD1 for D (6 bases). V gave up 7 bases and J gave up 8 bases, with 14 bases separating them. Germline assignment: CDR1 LNHDA and CDR2 SQIVND (reference sequence). This CDR3 is 12 amino acids long. CDR3 sequence reads: CASNSGAVEAFF. CDR3 nucleotide sequence: TGTGCCAGTAACTCGGGGGCCGTCGAAGCTTTCTTT.

The V call is TRBV5-1, the J call TRBJ1-1; D ambiguous. Trimming took 0 bases from V and 3 from J, leaving 9 bases between them. Germline lookup yields CDR1 SGHRS and CDR2 YFSETQ. The CDR3 sequence is 14 residues long. CDR3: CASSLVGLDTEAFF. The DNA of the CDR3 is TGCGCCAGCAGCTTGGTAGGGCTGGACACTGAAGCTTTCTTT. Variable domain in full (rest from reference TRBV5-1 and TRBJ1-1): KAGVTQTPRYLIKTRGQQVTLSCSPISGHRSVSWYQQTPGQGLQFLFEYFSETQRNKGNFPGRFSGRQFSNSRSEMNVSTLELGDSALYLCASSLVGLDTEAFFGQGTRLTVV.

This clone was seen a single time. This chain links TRBV4-1 with TRBJ1-6, with a weak D call TRBD1 (6 bases). This CDR3 has 19 residues. In germline, CDR1 is MGHRA, CDR2 YSYEKL. Trimming shortened V by 4 bases and J by 6 bases, and 25 bases separated the two germline ends. The CDR3 coding sequence is TGCGCCAGCAGCCCCCTAAGGTTTGAGTTGGGGGCCCGTAATTCACCCCTCCACTTT. It codes for CASSPLRFELGARNSPLHF.

This chain joins TRBV5-1 and TRBJ2-7, with D tentatively TRBD1 (6 bases). CDR3 length: 13 amino acids. Germline CDR1 and CDR2: SGHRS and YFSETQ. Deletions cut 5 bases from V and 4 bases from J, with 13 bases between. The CDR3 region has the DNA TGCGCCAGCAGTTTTACTACAGGGTACGAGCAGTACTTC. Protein sequence: CASSFTTGYEQYF.

The chain uses TRBV5-6 and TRBJ2-2; maybe TRBD1 (7 bases). Germline V lookup: CDR1 SGHDT, CDR2 YYEEEE. The CDR3 is 15 amino acids. The V end was cut by 0 bases, the J end by 7 bases, with 13 bases between. The CDR3, as DNA: TGTGCCAGCAGCTTGGAGGAGGGGGCGGGCGGGGAGCTGTTTTTT. Translation: CASSLEEGAGGELFF.

The chain carries TRBV6-1 and TRBJ2-7; 9 nucleotides match TRBD1. There are 14 residues in the CDR3. Trimming removed 3 bases from V and 5 bases from J; junction bases left unmatched: 5. Germline values: CDR1 MNHNS, CDR2 SASEGT. The CDR3 DNA reads as TGTGCCAGCAGTGATAAGACAGGGGGTGACGAGCAGTACTTC. This gives the protein CASSDKTGGDEQYF.

Remarks on this clone: One end of the junction varies from germline; a read error may be responsible. The chain couples TRBV7-7 to TRBJ2-3; D is ambiguous. This CDR3 contains 14 residues. Per germline, CDR1 SSHAT and CDR2 FNYEAQ (reference sequence). CDR3 residues: CASSLTPRADTQYF. The CDR3 coding sequence is TGTGCTAGCAGCTTAACTCCGCGCGCAGATACGCAGTATTTT.

J is TRBJ2-7 and V is TRBV5-6; no firm D call. CDR3 length equals 11 residues. Trimming removed 4 bases at V and 0 bases at J, with 2 bases between. The germline V gene has CDR1 SGHDT and CDR2 YYEEEE. DNA of the CDR3: TGTGCCAGCAGCCGCTCCTACGAGCAGTACTTC. Translating gives CASSRSYEQYF.

The rearrangement links TRBV9 to TRBJ2-7, with unresolved D. Trimming took off 3 bases at V and 3 bases at J, with 10 bases between the two ends. This CDR3 spans 13 amino acids. Germline CDR1 SGDLS, CDR2 YYNGEE. DNA for the CDR3: TGTGCCAGCAGCGCCGCCGAATACTACGAGCAGTACTTC. It specifies CASSAAEYYEQYF. The entire variable domain, with the rest obtained from reference TRBV9 and TRBJ2-7, is as follows: DSGVTQTPKHLITATGQRVTLRCSPRSGDLSVYWYQQSLDQGLQFLIQYYNGEERAKGNILERFSAQQFPDLHSELNLSSLELGDSALYFCASSAAEYYEQYFGPGTRLTVT.

The chain combines TRBV19 with TRBJ2-1; TRBD2 aligns across 7 bases. The CDR3 runs 16 residues. V was clipped by 1 base and J by 0 bases; unmatched bases: 3. Germline V gene data show CDR1 as LNHDA and CDR2 as SQIVND (reference sequence). The chain's CDR3 is CASSIGGGSSYNEQFF. The DNA of the CDR3 is TGTGCCAGTAGTATAGGCGGCGGGAGCTCCTACAATGAGCAGTTCTTC. The variable domain in full, completed from reference TRBV19 and TRBJ2-1, reads DGGITQSPKYLFRKEGQNVTLSCEQNLNHDAMYWYRQDPGQGLRLIYYSQIVNDFQKGDIAEGYSVSREKKESFPLTVTSAQKNPTAFYLCASSIGGGSSYNEQFFGPGTRLTVL.

The chain recombines TRBV9 with TRBJ1-2; 9 nucleotides align to TRBD1. V lost 3 bases to trimming and J lost 4 bases; unmatched junction nucleotides: 7. This CDR3 comprises 15 residues. The germline CDR1 and CDR2 sequences are SGDLS and YYNGEE. The CDR3 bases are TGTGCCAGCAGCGCCGGGGACAGGGTAGGCTATGGCTACACCTTC. It is translated as CASSAGDRVGYGYTF.

The count of this clone is one. The V gene is TRBV19, the J gene TRBJ2-7; perhaps TRBD2 as D (5 bases). The CDR3 has 14 residues. The V gene lost 2 bases and the J gene lost 2 bases, with 10 bases spanning the gap. Per germline, CDR1 LNHDA and CDR2 SQIVND (reference sequence). The CDR3: CASSISGGAYEQYF. CDR3 sequence (DNA): TGTGCCAGTAGTATAAGCGGCGGAGCCTACGAGCAGTACTTC.

V is TRBV27 and J is TRBJ1-1; TRBD1 is a possible D gene (5 bases). The CDR3 is 13 residues long. CDR1 is MNHEY, CDR2 SMNVEV, per germline (reference sequence). V was trimmed by 2 bases and J by 6 bases, leaving 10 bases between them. The CDR3 coding sequence is TGTGCCAGCAGTTTAGCCGGGGGGGCTGAAGCTTTCTTT. It specifies CASSLAGGAEAFF.

The gene calls are TRBV19 and TRBJ2-5, with 9 bases identical to TRBD1. CDR1 and CDR2 from the germline V gene are LNHDA and SQIVND (reference sequence). J gave up 7 bases and V 8 bases, and 8 bases lay outside the gene matches. The CDR3 consists of 13 residues. CDR3 DNA sequence: TGTGCCAGTTCGGGACAGGGCGGATGGACCCAGTACTTC. Translating gives CASSGQGGWTQYF.

This sequence joins TRBV9 and TRBJ1-6; D gene ambiguous. The germline V gene encodes CDR1 SGDLS and CDR2 YYNGEE. With 4 bases removed from V and 7 bases from J, the gap between germline ends came to 15 bases. The CDR3 loop spans 15 amino acids. The CDR3 coding sequence is TGTGCCAGCAGCCGCGGATCGACCCACAATTCACCCCTCCACTTT. Protein sequence: CASSRGSTHNSPLHF.

In the case of this clone: A junction end diverges from the germline sequence, so it may reflect a read error. This sequence joins TRBV5-6 and TRBJ1-1, with D uncertain. CDR1 and CDR2 from the germline V gene are SGHDT and YYEEEE. This CDR3 has 15 residues. The CDR3 protein is CASSFGSWVNTEVFF. In nucleotides, the CDR3 is TGTGCCAGCAGCTTCGGGAGTTGGGTGAACACTGAAGTTTTCTTT.

V and J are TRBV5-6 and TRBJ1-1; no clear D gene. Germline V gene data show CDR1 as SGHDT and CDR2 as YYEEEE. V shed 4 bases and J shed 1 base, with 11 bases lying between them. The CDR3 sequence is 14 residues long. CDR3 nucleotide sequence: TGTGCCAGCAGCAGTCTACAGAGGAACACTGAAGCTTTCTTT. Translated: CASSSLQRNTEAFF.

This clone was seen just once. This chain connects TRBV19 to TRBJ1-6; D not certain. The CDR3 spans 15 residues. The V gene's germline CDR1 is LNHDA and CDR2 SQIVND (reference sequence). Trimming took off 5 bases at V and 6 bases at J, with 14 bases between the two ends. CDR3: CASSSRTIINSPLHF. The DNA for the CDR3 is TGTGCCAGTAGTTCGAGGACGATAATTAATTCACCCCTCCACTTT. Together with reference TRBV19 and TRBJ1-6, the CDR3 gives the full variable domain: DGGITQSPKYLFRKEGQNVTLSCEQNLNHDAMYWYRQDPGQGLRLIYYSQIVNDFQKGDIAEGYSVSREKKESFPLTVTSAQKNPTAFYLCASSSRTIINSPLHFGNGTRLTVT.

The chain carries TRBV28 and TRBJ2-7; 7 bases are shared with TRBD1. Germline CDR1 MDHEN, CDR2 SYDVKM. The V segment lost 3 bases and the J segment 13 bases; nucleotides outside the gene matches: 6. The CDR3 consists of 11 residues. The CDR3 reads CASSFPGQPYF. CDR3 nucleotides: TGTGCCAGCAGTTTCCCGGGACAGCCATACTTC. Combining the CDR3 with reference TRBV28 and TRBJ2-7 gives the whole variable domain DVKVTQSSRYLVKRTGEKVFLECVQDMDHENMFWYRQDPGLGLRLIYFSYDVKMKEKGDIPEGYSVSREKKERFSLILESASTNQTSMYLCASSFPGQPYFGPGTRLTVT.

The genes are TRBV6-1 and TRBJ2-7; no firm D call. Germline values: CDR1 MNHNS, CDR2 SASEGT. The V end lost 1 base, the J end lost 1 base, and 11 bases lay between the germline ends. This CDR3 is built from 15 residues. The CDR3: CASSEGVADSYEQYF. In nucleotides, the CDR3 is TGTGCCAGCAGTGAAGGGGTCGCGGATTCCTACGAGCAGTACTTC.

This sequence joins TRBV10-3 and TRBJ2-7; perhaps TRBD2 as D (6 bases). V was clipped by 8 bases and J by 0 bases, with 14 bases between them. The CDR3 totals 14 residues. Germline CDR1 and CDR2: ENHRY and SYGVKD. CDR3 residues: CAIAGRDFSYEQYF. The CDR3 DNA sequence: TGTGCCATCGCTGGCCGGGACTTCTCCTACGAGCAGTACTTC.

This rearrangement joins TRBV5-1 to TRBJ1-1, with D unclear. The ends were cut back, 4 bases at V and 4 bases at J, with 11 bases in the middle. CDR3 size: 13 residues. The germline V gene encodes CDR1 SGHRS and CDR2 YFSETQ. The CDR3: CASSIRGGTEAFF. DNA of the CDR3: TGCGCCAGCAGCATCCGGGGTGGCACTGAAGCTTTCTTT.

The chain joins TRBV19 to TRBJ2-3; the D gene is possibly TRBD2 (6 bases). CDR1 LNHDA and CDR2 SQIVND come from the germline V gene (reference sequence). The CDR3 has 15 residues. V lost 2 bases to trimming and J lost 3 bases, with 12 bases between them. The CDR3 spells CASSISSGRTDTQYF. For the CDR3, the DNA is TGTGCCAGTAGTATATCGTCGGGGAGGACAGATACGCAGTATTTT. Using reference TRBV19 and TRBJ2-3 for the parts outside the CDR3, the full variable domain is DGGITQSPKYLFRKEGQNVTLSCEQNLNHDAMYWYRQDPGQGLRLIYYSQIVNDFQKGDIAEGYSVSREKKESFPLTVTSAQKNPTAFYLCASSISSGRTDTQYFGPGTRLTVL.

The chain combines TRBV6-6 with TRBJ1-1, with no clear D. The CDR3 has 11 amino acids. Per the germline V gene, CDR1 is MNHNY and CDR2 is SVGAGI (reference sequence). V shed 4 bases and J shed 6 bases, with 6 bases lying between them. The CDR3 DNA sequence: TGTGCCAGCAGTTCTGGCTCTGAAGCTTTCTTT. Translated, it gives CASSSGSEAFF.